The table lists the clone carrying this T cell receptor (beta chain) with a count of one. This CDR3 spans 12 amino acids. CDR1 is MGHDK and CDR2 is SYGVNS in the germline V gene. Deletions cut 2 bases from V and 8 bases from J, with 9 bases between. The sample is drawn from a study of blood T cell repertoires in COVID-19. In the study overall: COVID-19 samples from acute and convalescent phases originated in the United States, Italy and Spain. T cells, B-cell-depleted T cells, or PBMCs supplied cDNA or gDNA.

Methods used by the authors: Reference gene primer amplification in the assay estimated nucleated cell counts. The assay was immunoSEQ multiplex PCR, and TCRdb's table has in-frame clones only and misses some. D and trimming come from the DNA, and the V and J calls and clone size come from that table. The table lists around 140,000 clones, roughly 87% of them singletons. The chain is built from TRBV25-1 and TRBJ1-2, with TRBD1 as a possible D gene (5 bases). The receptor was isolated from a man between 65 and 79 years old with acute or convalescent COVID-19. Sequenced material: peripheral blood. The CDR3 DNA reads TGTGCCAGCAGTGAAAGGAGGGGCGGCTACACCTTC. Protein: CASSERRGGYTF.